This TCR beta chain came from a study of T cells in Graves' hyperthyroidism and ophthalmopathy. Study context: Before any treatment, at initial diagnosis, peripheral blood was collected. Overall study findings and caveats: Progression to ophthalmopathy was predicted a median of roughly 6.5 months early.

Germline trimming cut 2 bases from V and 0 bases from J; bases unmatched to any gene: 5. The CDR3 is 16 residues long. The germline V gene has CDR1 MNHNY and CDR2 SVGAGI (reference sequence). This clonotype came up a few times. Its antigen is currently unknown. Patients aged 18 to 65 had newly diagnosed hyperthyroidism that had lasted under 2 months. Amplified TCR beta CDR3 regions came from RNA transcripts. The HTBI primer set was used in a first-round RT-PCR of the TCR CDR3. Each CDR3 protein gets one entry after TCRdb re-called the multiplex PCR reads with MiXCR. The data show around 720,000 distinct CDR3 sequences, over 35% seen once.

The TCR originated in a woman between 40 and 50 years old with Graves' hyperthyroidism. This chain joins TRBV6-6 and TRBJ2-7; 9 bases agree with TRBD2. The source material was blood. The chain's CDR3 is CASSYGGSGSSYEQYF. CDR3 DNA sequence: TGTGCCAGCAGTTACGGTGGTAGCGGGAGCTCCTACGAGCAGTACTTC.